The following is a TCR beta chain sequence with its context. Only in-frame clones appear in the TCRdb table, and some are missing; sequencing was by immunoSEQ multiplex PCR. The sample consists of more than 60,000 clones, roughly 86% of them appearing once. V was cut by 4 bases and J by 5 bases, with 14 bases left in between. CDR1 and CDR2 (germline): MNHEY, SMNVEV (reference sequence). The CDR3 has 14 amino acids. The data originate from a study of blood T cell repertoires in COVID-19. Whole-study context: Specimens from acute and convalescent COVID-19 originated in the United States, Italy and Spain. Sources were T cells, B-cell-depleted T cells, or PBMCs; the material itself was cDNA or gDNA.

Sequencing input: peripheral blood. The V call is TRBV27, the J call TRBJ2-5, with TRBD1 as a possible D gene (6 bases). This clonotype was sampled from a woman between 50 and 59 years old with active or convalescent COVID-19. The CDR3 nucleotides read TGTGCCAGCAGTTCCCTCTTTGGGGGCGAGACCCAGTACTTC. This translates into CASSSLFGGETQYF.